This T cell receptor beta chain comes out of a study of blood T cell repertoires in COVID-19. About the research overall: COVID-19 samples from acute and convalescent phases originated in the United States, Italy and Spain.

This clone was recorded once. Germline V gene data show CDR1 as SGHRS and CDR2 as YFSETQ. This CDR3 is 13 amino acids long. The V end lost 3 bases, the J end lost 7 bases, and 11 bases lay between the germline ends. Original analysis: Amplifying reference gene primers gave estimates of nucleated cell counts. The table came from immunoSEQ multiplex PCR; TCRdb's copy has only in-frame clones and leaves some out. That table furnishes V, J and clone size, whereas the DNA furnished D and trimming. The profile shows some 260,000 clones, approximately 86% of them singletons. The gene calls are TRBV5-1 and TRBJ2-1, with D perhaps matching TRBD2 (5 bases). Sequencing was carried out using PBMCs or T cells enriched from blood (not recorded which). This clonotype originated in a woman in her 30s with acute COVID-19. The CDR3 reads CASSWGVENEQFF. CDR3 nucleotides: TGCGCCAGCAGCTGGGGAGTTGAGAATGAGCAGTTCTTC.